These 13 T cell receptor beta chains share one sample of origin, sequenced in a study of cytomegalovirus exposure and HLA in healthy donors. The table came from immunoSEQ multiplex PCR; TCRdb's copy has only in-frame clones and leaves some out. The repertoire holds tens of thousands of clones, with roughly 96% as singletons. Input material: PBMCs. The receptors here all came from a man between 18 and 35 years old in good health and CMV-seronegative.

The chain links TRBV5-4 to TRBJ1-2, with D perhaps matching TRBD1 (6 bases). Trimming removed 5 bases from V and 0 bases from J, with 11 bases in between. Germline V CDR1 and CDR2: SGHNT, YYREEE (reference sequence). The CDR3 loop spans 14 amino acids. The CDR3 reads CASSHRQANYGYTF. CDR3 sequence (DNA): TGTGCCAGCAGTCACCGACAGGCTAACTATGGCTACACCTTC.

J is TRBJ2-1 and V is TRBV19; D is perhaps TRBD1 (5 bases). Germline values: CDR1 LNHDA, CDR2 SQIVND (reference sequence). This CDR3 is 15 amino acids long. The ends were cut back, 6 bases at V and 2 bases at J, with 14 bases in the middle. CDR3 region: CASSPTGPAYNEQFF. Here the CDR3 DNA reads TGTGCCAGTAGCCCAACAGGACCCGCCTACAATGAGCAGTTCTTC.

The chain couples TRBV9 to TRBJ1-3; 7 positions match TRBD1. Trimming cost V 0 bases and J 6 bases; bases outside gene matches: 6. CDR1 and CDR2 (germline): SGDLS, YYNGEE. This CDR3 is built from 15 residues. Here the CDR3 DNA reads TGTGCCAGCAGCGTAGGGGTGACAGGGTTAAACACCATATATTTT. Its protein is CASSVGVTGLNTIYF. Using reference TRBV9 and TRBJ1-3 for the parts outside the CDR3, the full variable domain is DSGVTQTPKHLITATGQRVTLRCSPRSGDLSVYWYQQSLDQGLQFLIQYYNGEERAKGNILERFSAQQFPDLHSELNLSSLELGDSALYFCASSVGVTGLNTIYFGEGSWLTVV.

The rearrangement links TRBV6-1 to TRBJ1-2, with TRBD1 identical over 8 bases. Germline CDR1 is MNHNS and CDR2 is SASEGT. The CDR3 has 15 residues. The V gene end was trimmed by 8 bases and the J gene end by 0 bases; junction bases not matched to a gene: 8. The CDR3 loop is CASDDRGGANYGYTF. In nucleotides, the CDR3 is TGTGCCAGCGATGACAGGGGAGGCGCTAACTATGGCTACACCTTC.

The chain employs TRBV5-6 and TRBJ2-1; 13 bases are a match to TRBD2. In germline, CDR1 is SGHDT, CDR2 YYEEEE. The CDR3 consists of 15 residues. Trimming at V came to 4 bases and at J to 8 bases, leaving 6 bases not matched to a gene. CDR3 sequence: CASSILAGGPYEQFF. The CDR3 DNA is TGTGCCAGCAGCATACTAGCGGGAGGGCCCTATGAGCAGTTCTTC.

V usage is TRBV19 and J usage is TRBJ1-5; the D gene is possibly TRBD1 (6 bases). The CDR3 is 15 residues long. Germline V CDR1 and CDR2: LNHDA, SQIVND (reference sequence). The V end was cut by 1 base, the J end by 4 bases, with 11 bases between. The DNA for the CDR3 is TGTGCCAGTAGTATAGGGGGGGGCCGGAATCAGCCCCAGCATTTT. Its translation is CASSIGGGRNQPQHF.

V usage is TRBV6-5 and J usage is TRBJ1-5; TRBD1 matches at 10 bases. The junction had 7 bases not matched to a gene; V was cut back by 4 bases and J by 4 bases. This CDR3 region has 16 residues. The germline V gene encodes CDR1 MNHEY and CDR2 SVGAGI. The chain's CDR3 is CASSSATGGSNQPQHF. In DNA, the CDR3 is TGTGCCAGCAGTTCCGCGACAGGGGGCTCTAATCAGCCCCAGCATTTT.

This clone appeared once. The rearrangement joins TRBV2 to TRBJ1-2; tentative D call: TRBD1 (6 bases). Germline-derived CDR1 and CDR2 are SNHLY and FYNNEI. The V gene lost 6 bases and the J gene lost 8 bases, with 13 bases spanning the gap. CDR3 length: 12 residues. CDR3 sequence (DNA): TGTGCCAGCAGAGCAGAGGGGGAGGGCTACACCTTC. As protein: CASRAEGEGYTF. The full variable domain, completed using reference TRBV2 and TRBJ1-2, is EPEVTQTPSHQVTQMGQEVILRCVPISNHLYFYWYRQILGQKVEFLVSFYNNEISEKSEIFDDQFSVERPDGSNFTLKIRSTKLEDSAMYFCASRAEGEGYTFGSGTRLTVV.

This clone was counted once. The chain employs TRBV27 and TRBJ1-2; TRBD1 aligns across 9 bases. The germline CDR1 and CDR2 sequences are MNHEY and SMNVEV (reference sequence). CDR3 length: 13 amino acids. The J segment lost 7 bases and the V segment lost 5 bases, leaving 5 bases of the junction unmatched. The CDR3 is CASSPGQGRGYTF. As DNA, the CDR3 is TGTGCCAGCAGTCCGGGACAGGGACGTGGCTACACCTTC.

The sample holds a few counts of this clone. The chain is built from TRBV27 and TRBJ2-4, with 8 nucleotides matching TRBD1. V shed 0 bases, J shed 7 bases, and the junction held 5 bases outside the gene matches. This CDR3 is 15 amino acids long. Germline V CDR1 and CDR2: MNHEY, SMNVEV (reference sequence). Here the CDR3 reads CASSLSGTGGNIQYF. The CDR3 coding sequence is TGTGCCAGCAGTTTATCGGGGACAGGCGGCAACATTCAGTACTTC.

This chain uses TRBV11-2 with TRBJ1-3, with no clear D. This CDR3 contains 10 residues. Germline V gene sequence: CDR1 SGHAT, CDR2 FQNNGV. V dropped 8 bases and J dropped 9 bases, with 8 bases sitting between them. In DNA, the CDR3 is TGTGCCAGCCGTGCGCCCACCATATATTTT. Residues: CASRAPTIYF.

The CDR3 coding sequence is TGTGCCAGCATGGCAACTGGCGGAGCTAACCAAGAGACCCAGTACTTC. It encodes CASMATGGANQETQYF. The gene calls are TRBV7-9 and TRBJ2-5; D unresolved. This CDR3 contains 16 residues. Germline CDR1 is SEHNR and CDR2 is FQNEAQ (reference sequence). The V and J ends lost 7 bases and 0 bases respectively, with 18 bases between them.

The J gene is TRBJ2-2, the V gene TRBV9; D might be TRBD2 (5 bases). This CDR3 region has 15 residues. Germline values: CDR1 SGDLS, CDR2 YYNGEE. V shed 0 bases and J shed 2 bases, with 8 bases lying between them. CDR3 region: CASSVGPGNTGELFF. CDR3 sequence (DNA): TGTGCCAGCAGCGTAGGTCCGGGAAACACCGGGGAGCTGTTTTTT.